Presented here are 20 T cell receptor beta chains from one specimen sequenced in a study of blood T cells in healthy people across ages. Next came a second PCR, run for roughly 7 to 12 cycles, which used a sample-barcoded 5' primer along with a J-beta primer mix. TCRdb reprocessed the 5' RACE reads with MiXCR, giving one entry per CDR3 protein. The sample contains 1.5 million to 2 million distinct CDR3 sequences, roughly 49% of which appear only once. The sequenced sample consisted of blood. The receptors here all came from a woman between 40 and 50 years old in good health.

Details on this clonotype: Since a much larger clone is just one base distant, this may be a read error. This rearrangement joins TRBV28 to TRBJ2-2; D ambiguous. Trimming left V 6 bases short and J 6 bases short, with 5 bases between. This CDR3 has 11 amino acids. Germline V gene lookup returns CDR1 MDHEN and CDR2 SYDVKM. The CDR3 sequence: CASSVPGELFF. The CDR3 region has the DNA TGTGCCAGCAGCGTCCCCGGGGAGCTGTTTTTT.

The genes are TRBV7-2 and TRBJ2-7; D is uncertain. Trimming removed 5 bases from V and 2 bases from J, with 13 bases in between. Germline CDR1 SGHTA, CDR2 FQGNSA. The length of the CDR3 is 14 residues. The CDR3 spells CASSRYPDAYEQYF. The CDR3 DNA is TGTGCCAGCAGCCGTTACCCGGACGCCTACGAGCAGTACTTC.

V and J are TRBV20-1 and TRBJ2-7; TRBD2 matches at 11 bases. CDR3 length equals 15 residues. The V gene end was trimmed by 0 bases and the J gene end by 4 bases; junction bases not matched to a gene: 5. From germline, CDR1 is DFQATT and CDR2 SNEGSKA (reference sequence). The CDR3 bases are TGCAGTGCTAGAGAAGCTAGCGGGGGGTTATACGAGCAGTACTTC. The encoded protein is CSAREASGGLYEQYF.

This clonotype was counted ten times or more. V usage is TRBV7-2 and J usage is TRBJ2-1; 7 positions agree with TRBD2. CDR1 and CDR2 (germline): SGHTA, FQGNSA. The trim removed 5 bases at V and 10 bases at J, leaving 11 bases unmatched. The length of the CDR3 is 14 residues. CDR3 protein: CASSPPGGFREQFF. The CDR3 DNA reads as TGTGCCAGCAGCCCTCCCGGGGGGTTTAGGGAGCAGTTCTTC.

In this sample, this clonotype turned up a few times. This chain uses TRBV6-1 with TRBJ2-3; 9 nucleotides align to TRBD2. Trimming at V came to 3 bases and at J to 0 bases, leaving 4 bases not matched to a gene. The CDR3 consists of 16 residues. The V gene's germline CDR1 is MNHNS and CDR2 SASEGT. CDR3 coding DNA: TGTGCCAGCAGTGATCTAGCGGGGCCTAGCACAGATACGCAGTATTTT. This translates into CASSDLAGPSTDTQYF.

V gene TRBV20-1 combines with J gene TRBJ2-7; 10 bases match TRBD2. The end of the DNA fits TRBJ2-5 better, so the J call may be wrong. The CDR3 is 15 amino acids. CDR1 is DFQATT, CDR2 SNEGSKA, per germline (reference sequence). CDR3 in amino acids: CSARSGRASQETQYF. The CDR3 region has the DNA TGCAGTGCTAGAAGCGGGAGGGCGTCCCAGGAGACCCAGTACTTC.

The V and J genes are TRBV10-1 and TRBJ1-1; D uncertain. Germline V gene sequence: CDR1 WNHNN, CDR2 SYGVQD (reference sequence). This CDR3 region has 14 residues. Between the trimmed V and J ends, which lost 4 bases and 1 base, there was a span of 10 bases. The DNA for the CDR3 is TGCGCCAGCAGTGTGTCCCCGAAGAACACTGAAGCTTTCTTT. This gives the protein CASSVSPKNTEAFF.

This clonotype has a handful of counts. V is TRBV2 and J is TRBJ2-3; possibly TRBD1 or TRBD2 for D (5 bases each). Deletions cut 4 bases from V and 4 bases from J, with 9 bases between. Germline V CDR1 and CDR2: SNHLY, FYNNEI. CDR3 length equals 13 residues. CDR3 loop: CASSAGSADTQYF. The DNA of the CDR3 is TGTGCCAGCAGTGCAGGGAGCGCAGATACGCAGTATTTT.

CDR3 sequence reads: CSATLGGMDTEAFF. CDR3 coding DNA: TGCAGTGCTACCCTTGGGGGGATGGACACTGAAGCTTTCTTT. The V call is TRBV20-1, the J call TRBJ1-1; TRBD1 might be the D (5 bases). This CDR3 region has 14 residues. The germline V and J ends were trimmed by 4 bases and 3 bases, with 15 bases remaining between them. Germline assignment: CDR1 DFQATT and CDR2 SNEGSKA (reference sequence).

This clonotype was observed many times. The J gene is TRBJ2-5, the V gene TRBV7-9, with TRBD2 identical over 12 bases. Germline V lookup: CDR1 SEHNR, CDR2 FQNEAQ (reference sequence). V lost 7 bases to trimming and J lost 2 bases; unmatched junction nucleotides: 8. CDR3 length: 16 residues. The CDR3 spells CASMAAGLAGQETQYF. CDR3 nucleotide sequence: TGTGCCAGCATGGCGGCGGGACTAGCGGGTCAAGAGACCCAGTACTTC.

The V and J genes are TRBV29-1 and TRBJ2-3; TRBD1 agrees at 7 bases. There are 14 residues in the CDR3. J lost 1 base, V lost 1 base, and 2 bases had no gene match. The V gene's germline CDR1 is SQVTM and CDR2 ANQGSEA. Here the CDR3 reads CSVEVGQGTDTQYF. CDR3 nucleotides: TGCAGCGTTGAAGTCGGACAGGGCACAGATACGCAGTATTTT.

The chain links TRBV6-2 or TRBV6-3 to TRBJ2-1, with D possibly matching TRBD1 (7 bases). The CDR3 sequence is 16 residues long. Between the trimmed V and J ends, which lost 2 bases and 4 bases, there was a span of 15 bases. Germline-derived CDR1 and CDR2 are MNHEY and SVGEGT. CDR3 region: CASSYAGTATYNEQFF. The CDR3 DNA reads as TGTGCCAGCAGTTACGCGGGGACAGCGACTTACAATGAGCAGTTCTTC.

This clonotype was seen a few times. The CDR3, as DNA: TGCAGTGCTAGTCTCCGGAGACGAGGGGGTGAGACCCAGTACTTC. Translation: CSASLRRRGGETQYF. This rearrangement joins TRBV20-1 to TRBJ2-5; D may be TRBD1 (6 bases). The germline gives CDR1 DFQATT, CDR2 SNEGSKA (reference sequence). The length of the CDR3 is 15 residues. The V end lost 3 bases, the J end lost 5 bases, and 19 bases lay between the germline ends.

The J gene is TRBJ1-1, the V gene TRBV24-1; no clear D gene. Germline CDR1 KGHDR, CDR2 SFDVKD. The germline V and J ends were trimmed by 6 bases and 4 bases, with 8 bases remaining between them. The CDR3 totals 12 residues. The CDR3 sequence: CATSWGGTEAFF. CDR3 nucleotide sequence: TGTGCCACCAGTTGGGGTGGCACTGAAGCTTTCTTT.

The rearrangement joins TRBV6-5 to TRBJ1-5; D is unclear. With 2 bases removed from V and 0 bases from J, the gap between germline ends came to 8 bases. CDR1 MNHEY and CDR2 SVGAGI come from the germline V gene. This CDR3 region has 15 residues. The CDR3 region is CASSYTAYSNQPQHF. The CDR3 DNA follows: TGTGCCAGCAGTTACACAGCTTATAGCAATCAGCCCCAGCATTTT.

The chain links TRBV6-1 to TRBJ2-1; 7 positions match TRBD2. CDR1 is MNHNS and CDR2 is SASEGT in the germline V gene. Losses at the gene ends were 6 bases for V and 7 bases for J; bases not matched to a gene: 15. The CDR3 contains 16 residues. The CDR3: CASSPSGRGTRNEQFF. CDR3 bases: TGTGCCAGCAGCCCCTCGGGGCGGGGGACGCGGAATGAGCAGTTCTTC.

To note about this clonotype: A much larger clonotype is one base distant, so this may be a read error. The rearrangement uses TRBV29-1 and TRBJ2-4; the D gene could be TRBD1 or TRBD2 (5 bases each). The CDR3 covers 17 residues. From germline, CDR1 is SQVTM and CDR2 ANQGSEA. For the CDR3, the DNA is TGCAGCGTTGTGGGGCTTGACCGGGACCTAGCCAAAGACATTCAGTACTTC. Its protein product is CSVVGLDRDLAKDIQYF.

CDR3 sequence (DNA): TGTGCCAGCAGGGAGGGCGGGAACACACACGAGCAGTACTTC. It translates to CASREGGNTHEQYF. The rearrangement uses TRBV28 and TRBJ2-5, with a weak D call TRBD2 (6 bases). The DNA end is more similar to TRBJ2-7, so the J call may be wrong. The V gene's germline CDR1 is MDHEN and CDR2 SYDVKM. The CDR3 totals 14 residues.

The chain uses TRBV7-2 and TRBJ2-1; D is undetermined. Germline values: CDR1 SGHTA, CDR2 FQGNSA. This CDR3 is built from 12 residues. V lost 1 base to trimming and J lost 8 bases, with 6 bases between them. The CDR3, as DNA: TGTGCCAGCAGCTTAGACATCTATGAGCAGTTCTTC. It specifies CASSLDIYEQFF.

A few counts support this clonotype. The CDR3 DNA reads TGTGCCAGCAGTAAACCACAGGGGGCAAGCACAGATACGCAGTATTTT. It is translated as CASSKPQGASTDTQYF. This chain uses TRBV27 with TRBJ2-3, with 9 bases aligning to TRBD1. The CDR3 has 16 amino acids. The J segment lost 0 bases and the V segment lost 5 bases, leaving 6 bases of the junction unmatched. From germline, CDR1 is MNHEY and CDR2 SMNVEV (reference sequence).